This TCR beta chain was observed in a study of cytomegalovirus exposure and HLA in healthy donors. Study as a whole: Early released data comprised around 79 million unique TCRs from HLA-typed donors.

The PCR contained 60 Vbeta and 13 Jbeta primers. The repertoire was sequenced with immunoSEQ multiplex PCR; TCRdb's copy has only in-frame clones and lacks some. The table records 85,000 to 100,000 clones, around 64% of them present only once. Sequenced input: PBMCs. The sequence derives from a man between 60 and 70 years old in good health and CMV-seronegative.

The CDR3 coding sequence is TGCAGCGTTGATGGGTTTGCGGGCCTCTACAATGAGCAGTTCTTC. Amino acid sequence: CSVDGFAGLYNEQFF. V is TRBV29-1 and J is TRBJ2-1, with D perhaps matching TRBD2 (5 bases). The CDR3 has 15 residues. The V gene lost 3 bases and the J gene lost 3 bases, with 15 bases spanning the gap. CDR1 and CDR2 (germline): SQVTM, ANQGSEA.